This T cell receptor beta chain was recorded in a study of follicular helper T cells after annual influenza vaccination. Study information: Across the 2013-2014, 2014-2015 and 2015-2016 vaccination seasons, some subjects were resampled.

As to this clone: Its antigen is still unknown.

Points from the study as a whole: Each annual vaccination recalled recurring oligoclonal ICOS+CD38+ cTfh clonotypes. Change in circulating plasmablasts correlated with ICOS+CD38+ cTfh clonality change.

Sample time point: 2015-2016 season, pre-vaccination. Assay: immunoSEQ multiplex PCR; the TCRdb copy retains only in-frame clones and omits some. This sample has about 1,400 clones, with roughly 88% found just once. Germline V gives CDR1 LGHNA, CDR2 YSLEER. This CDR3 is built from 15 residues. V lost 3 bases and J 6 bases, leaving 12 bases between the germline ends. The gene calls are TRBV4-3 and TRBJ1-6, with TRBD1 as a possible D gene (6 bases). This receptor was taken from an adult who received the influenza vaccine. Sequencing used CXCR5+ CD38+ circulating T follicular helper cells from blood, obtained on the day of influenza vaccination. Specified subset: circulating Tfh, non-naive CD4+CXCR5+PD-1+ (ICOS+CD38+ or ICOS-CD38-). The CDR3 nucleotides read TGCGCCAGCAGCCAGGGGGACACGCGTAATTCACCCCTCCACTTT. Its protein product is CASSQGDTRNSPLHF.